These 4 T cell receptor beta chains originate from one sample sequenced in a study of OX40 agonist ivuxolimab in advanced cancers. Sequenced by immunoSEQ multiplex PCR; TCRdb stores in-frame clones only, minus some. The sample has about 61,000 clones, around nine tenths seen once. This material consisted of CD4+ or CD8+ T cells sorted from blood, taken in a trial of the OX40 agonist ivuxolimab. Receptors originate from an adult with an advanced solid tumor such as melanoma, head and neck, liver or kidney cancer.

The rearrangement links TRBV2 to TRBJ1-4; D uncertain. The CDR3 totals 13 residues. Trimming removed 6 bases at V and 3 bases at J, with 8 bases between. Germline CDR1 is SNHLY and CDR2 is FYNNEI. Here the CDR3 DNA reads TGTGCCAGCAGATGGAGAGCTAATGAAAAACTGTTTTTT. Its protein is CASRWRANEKLFF.

The CDR3 sequence: CASSQAAGLRGYTF. For the CDR3, the DNA is TGTGCCAGCAGCCAGGCGGCGGGCCTCCGTGGCTACACCTTC. The chain employs TRBV5-4 and TRBJ1-2; no firm D call. The ends were cut back, 4 bases at V and 7 bases at J, with 17 bases in the middle. This CDR3 spans 14 amino acids. CDR1 and CDR2 from the germline V gene are SGHNT and YYREEE (reference sequence).

V and J are TRBV4-1 and TRBJ2-5, with D perhaps matching TRBD1 (6 bases). From germline, CDR1 is MGHRA and CDR2 YSYEKL. Trimming took 1 base from V and 9 from J, leaving 21 bases between them. The CDR3 has 16 amino acids. The CDR3 sequence: CASSQVTTATGSPQYF. The DNA for the CDR3 is TGCGCCAGCAGCCAAGTAACCACGGCAACAGGGAGTCCCCAGTACTTC.

This sequence joins TRBV18 and TRBJ2-3, with D unclear. The CDR3 contains 16 residues. The V end was cut by 0 bases, the J end by 2 bases, with 12 bases between. The V gene's germline CDR1 is KGHSH and CDR2 LQKENI. CDR3 sequence: CASSPPGSFTTDTQYF. The CDR3 bases are TGTGCCAGCTCACCACCGGGCAGTTTCACCACAGATACGCAGTATTTT.